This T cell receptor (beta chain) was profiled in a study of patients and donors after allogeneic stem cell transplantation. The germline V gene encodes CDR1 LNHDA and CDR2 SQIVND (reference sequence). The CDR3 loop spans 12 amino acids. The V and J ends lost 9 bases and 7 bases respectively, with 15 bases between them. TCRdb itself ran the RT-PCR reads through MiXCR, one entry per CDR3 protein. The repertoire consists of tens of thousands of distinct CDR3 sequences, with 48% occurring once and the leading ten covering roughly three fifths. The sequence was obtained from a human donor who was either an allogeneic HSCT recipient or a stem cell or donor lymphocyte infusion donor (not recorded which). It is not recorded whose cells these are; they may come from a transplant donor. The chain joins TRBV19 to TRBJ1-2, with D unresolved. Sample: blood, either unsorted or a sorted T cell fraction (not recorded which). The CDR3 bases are TGTGCCAGGACGAGAAGAAGATGTGGCTACACCTTC. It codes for CARTRRRCGYTF.